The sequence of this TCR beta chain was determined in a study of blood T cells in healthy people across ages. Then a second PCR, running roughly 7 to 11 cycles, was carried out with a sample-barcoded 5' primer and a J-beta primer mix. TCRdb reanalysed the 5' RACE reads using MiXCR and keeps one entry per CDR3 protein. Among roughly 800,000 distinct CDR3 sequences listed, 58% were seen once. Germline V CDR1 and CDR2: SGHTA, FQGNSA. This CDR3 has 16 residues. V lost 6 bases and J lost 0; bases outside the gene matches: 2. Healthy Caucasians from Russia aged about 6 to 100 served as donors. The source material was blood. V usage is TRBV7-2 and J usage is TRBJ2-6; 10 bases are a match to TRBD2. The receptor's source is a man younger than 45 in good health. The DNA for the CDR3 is TGTGCCAGCAGAGCGGGAGGGTTCTCTGGGGCCAACGTCCTGACTTTC. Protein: CASRAGGFSGANVLTF.